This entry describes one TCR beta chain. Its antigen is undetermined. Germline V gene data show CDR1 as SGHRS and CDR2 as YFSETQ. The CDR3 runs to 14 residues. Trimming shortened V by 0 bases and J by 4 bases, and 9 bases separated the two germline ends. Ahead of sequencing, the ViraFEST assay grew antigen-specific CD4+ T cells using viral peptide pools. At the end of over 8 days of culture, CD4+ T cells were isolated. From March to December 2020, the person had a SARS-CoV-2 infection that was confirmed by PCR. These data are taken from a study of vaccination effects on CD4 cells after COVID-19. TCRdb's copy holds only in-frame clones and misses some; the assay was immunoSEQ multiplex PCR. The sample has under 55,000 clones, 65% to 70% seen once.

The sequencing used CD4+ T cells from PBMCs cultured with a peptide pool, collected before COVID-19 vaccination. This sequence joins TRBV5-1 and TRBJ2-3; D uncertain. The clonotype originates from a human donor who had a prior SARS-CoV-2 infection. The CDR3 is CASSLGISADTQYF. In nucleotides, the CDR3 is TGCGCCAGCAGCTTGGGAATCAGCGCAGATACGCAGTATTTT.